This T cell receptor (beta chain) is drawn from a study of CD8 T cells in Susac syndrome. When the RNA was reverse transcribed, random hexamers were used with an input of about 0.45 to 1 ug. TCRdb redid the calling of the immunoSEQ multiplex PCR reads with MiXCR, one entry per CDR3 protein. This sample carries some 95,000 distinct CDR3 sequences, over 85% of them seen once, and the ten largest clones take around 0.34%. Germline V gives CDR1 MGHDK, CDR2 SYGVNS. CDR3 size: 12 residues. Trimming left V 5 bases short and J 4 bases short, with 8 bases between. Sequencing used CD8+ T cells from PBMCs. This chain connects TRBV25-1 to TRBJ2-5, with D possibly called TRBD1 or TRBD2 (5 bases each). This receptor was taken from a human donor in good health. For the CDR3, the DNA is TGTGCCAGCAGTTTTGGGACAGAGACCCAGTACTTC. Its translation: CASSFGTETQYF.